Listed below are T cell receptor beta chains from one sample, sequenced in a study of cytomegalovirus exposure and HLA in healthy donors. TCRdb's table, derived via immunoSEQ multiplex PCR, lists solely in-frame clones and lacks some. The profile shows 120,000 or so clones, less than 80% of them singletons. Sequencing was done on a sample of PBMCs. These receptors all stem from a middle-aged man in good health and CMV-seropositive. Each CDR3 is given with its conserved first and last residue. D genes are given only for firm matches. The listing skips clone size in some rows; elsewhere it reads once, few, many or a size class.

V gene,CDR3 length,clone size,J gene,D gene,CDR3 DNA,CDR3 protein
TRBV4-3,14,.,TRBJ1-1,TRBD1,TGCGCCAGCAGCCACGCGGACAGGGGCTCTGAAGCTTTCTTT,CASSHADRGSEAFF
TRBV10-3,16,.,TRBJ1-6,.,TGTGCCATCAGTGATGGGGTTTCGGGGGGTAATTCACCCCTCCACTTT,CAISDGVSGGNSPLHF
TRBV28,17,.,TRBJ2-3,.,TGTGCCAGCAGTTTTTTTCCTCAGGGGATAGGCACAGATACGCAGTATTTT,CASSFFPQGIGTDTQYF
TRBV9,14,once,TRBJ1-1,.,TGTGCCAGCAGCCGATCCTCGAGTGTGACTGAAGCTTTCTTT,CASSRSSSVTEAFF
TRBV27,14,.,TRBJ1-4,TRBD1,TGTGCCAGCAGTTCACGGACAGGGAATGAAAAACTGTTTTTT,CASSSRTGNEKLFF
TRBV5-1,14,.,TRBJ2-1,.,TGCGCCAGCAGCTTGGTGGGGGGTTGGGATGAGCAGTTCTTC,CASSLVGGWDEQFF
TRBV5-6,14,.,TRBJ2-7,.,TGTGCCAGCACCACCTCCCAGGTAGTCTACGAGCAGTACTTC,CASTTSQVVYEQYF
TRBV7-2,14,.,TRBJ2-5,.,TGTGCCAGCAGCTCTTCCCTCGTCGGGGAGACCCAGTACTTC,CASSSSLVGETQYF
TRBV7-8,15,.,TRBJ2-2,.,TGTGCCAGCATTAGTTCCGGGTCCAACACCGGGGAGCTGTTTTTT,CASISSGSNTGELFF
TRBV13,16,.,TRBJ2-1,TRBD2,TGTGCCAGCAGCTTGTGGACTAGCGGGGACTACAATGAGCAGTTCTTC,CASSLWTSGDYNEQFF
TRBV4-3,14,.,TRBJ1-1,.,TGCGCCAGCAGCCACGAGGGAGGGGACACTGAAGCTTTCTTT,CASSHEGGDTEAFF
TRBV5-1,14,.,TRBJ1-2,.,TGCGCCAGCAGCTTGTCATGGGGGAGGAATGGCTACACCTTC,CASSLSWGRNGYTF
TRBV6-4,15,.,TRBJ1-2,TRBD1,TGTGCCAGCAGTGAACAGGGGGGGCGGAACTATGGCTACACCTTC,CASSEQGGRNYGYTF
TRBV18,15,.,TRBJ2-2,.,TGTGCCAGCTCCCTCGACGGGAGCGGCACCGGGGAGCTGTTTTTT,CASSLDGSGTGELFF
TRBV9,15,.,TRBJ1-2,.,TGTGCCAGCAGCCCCCAAGGGGAAAGTCTCTATGGCTACACCTTC,CASSPQGESLYGYTF
TRBV19,15,few,TRBJ1-5,.,TGTGCCAGTAGTCCCGGGTTGTATAGCAATCAGCCCCAGCATTTT,CASSPGLYSNQPQHF
TRBV11-2,15,few,TRBJ1-1,.,TGTGCCAGCAGCCAACAACAGCTTGACCTCACTGAAGCTTTCTTT,CASSQQQLDLTEAFF
TRBV5-4,14,.,TRBJ1-3,.,TGTGCCAGCAGCTTGGAGCAGGATGGAAACACCATATATTTT,CASSLEQDGNTIYF
TRBV27,11,.,TRBJ2-3,.,TGTGCCAGCACAAGCACAGATACGCAGTATTTT,CASTSTDTQYF
TRBV13,16,.,TRBJ2-1,.,TGTGCCAGCAGCTCCAGGTTTCAGAGCTCCTACAATGAGCAGTTCTTC,CASSSRFQSSYNEQFF
TRBV5-4,18,.,TRBJ2-1,TRBD2,TGTGCCAGCAGCTCCGGGACTAGCGGATTAGTACTCTACAATGAGCAGTTCTTC,CASSSGTSGLVLYNEQFF
TRBV5-1,15,.,TRBJ2-2,.,TGCGCCAGCAGCCTAGGGGCTCCCAGCGCCGGGGAGCTGTTTTTT,CASSLGAPSAGELFF
TRBV7-9,19,once,TRBJ2-6,TRBD1,TGTGCCAGCAGCCCGAGCCGGGGCCAGGGGGCTCTTGGGGCCAACGTCCTGACTTTC,CASSPSRGQGALGANVLTF
TRBV7-3,13,.,TRBJ2-1,.,TGTGCCAGCAGCTTAACTTATTTGGCTGAGCAGTTCTTC,CASSLTYLAEQFF
TRBV10-2,18,.,TRBJ2-1,.,TGCGCCAGCAGTGAAATCGGTGTCGGGACTGGAAGCTACAATGAGCAGTTCTTC,CASSEIGVGTGSYNEQFF
TRBV6-4,14,once,TRBJ2-3,.,TGTGCCAGCAGTGACTCAACCCGGCGGGATACGCAGTATTTT,CASSDSTRRDTQYF
TRBV7-7,17,.,TRBJ2-3,TRBD2,TGTGCCAGCAGCTTGGGACTAGCGGGGGGAAGCACAGATACGCAGTATTTT,CASSLGLAGGSTDTQYF
TRBV28,13,.,TRBJ2-7,.,TGTGCCAGCAGTTTAGGGACACGAAACGAGCAGTACTTC,CASSLGTRNEQYF
TRBV19,13,.,TRBJ1-4,TRBD1,TGTGCCAGTAATAGAGACAGGGGTGAAAAACTGTTTTTT,CASNRDRGEKLFF
TRBV27,15,.,TRBJ1-1,TRBD1,TGTGCCAGCAGTCCAACAGGGGGAGTCAACACTGAAGCTTTCTTT,CASSPTGGVNTEAFF
TRBV15,13,few,TRBJ1-4,TRBD1,TGTGCCACCAATTCCAGGGGGAACGAAAAACTGTTTTTT,CATNSRGNEKLFF
TRBV11-3,16,.,TRBJ2-2,TRBD1,TGTGCCAGCAGCCAAGGACAGGGCAAATTAGCCGGGGAGCTGTTTTTT,CASSQGQGKLAGELFF
TRBV4-1,18,once,TRBJ2-1,.,TGCGCCAGCAGCCATCCCAGGCATGGGCGGGGGCGGAACAATGAGCAGTTCTTC,CASSHPRHGRGRNNEQFF
TRBV15,15,few,TRBJ2-3,.,TGTGCCACCAGCAGAGATGGGGCCCCCACAGATACGCAGTATTTT,CATSRDGAPTDTQYF
TRBV21-1,14,.,TRBJ2-7,.,TGTGCCAGCAGCGCCCGGGACAGGGGTAACGAGCAGTACTTC,CASSARDRGNEQYF
TRBV5-1,18,.,TRBJ2-2,TRBD2,TGCGCCAGCAGCTTGGTAGCGGGGGGGATATTGAACACCGGGGAGCTGTTTTTT,CASSLVAGGILNTGELFF
TRBV25-1,15,.,TRBJ2-5,TRBD1,TGTGCCAGCAGTCACAGGGGGCGTTGGCAAGAGACCCAGTACTTC,CASSHRGRWQETQYF
TRBV18,17,.,TRBJ2-2,.,TGTGCCAGCTCACCTCCGGGAGCCACATTTCCTACCGGGGAGCTGTTTTTT,CASSPPGATFPTGELFF
TRBV16,14,once,TRBJ2-5,.,TGTGCCAGCAGCCAATCGACCAAGAGGGAGACCCAGTACTTC,CASSQSTKRETQYF
TRBV6-6,11,once,TRBJ1-1,.,TGTGCCAGCAGTCTTCATGACAGAGCTTTCTTT,CASSLHDRAFF
TRBV30,14,.,TRBJ1-4,.,TGTGCCTGGAGTGGTACGGTTTTTAATGAAAAACTGTTTTTT,CAWSGTVFNEKLFF
TRBV7-2,13,few,TRBJ2-5,.,TGTGCCAGCACCTACAGGGATCAAGAGACCCAGTACTTC,CASTYRDQETQYF
TRBV5-6,15,.,TRBJ2-1,TRBD2,TGTGCCAGCAGCTTGGCGGGACTAGGGGGAGATGAGCAGTTCTTC,CASSLAGLGGDEQFF
TRBV6-1,15,once,TRBJ1-5,.,TGTGCCAGCAGCTACGAATGGAGGAGCAATCAGCCCCAGCATTTT,CASSYEWRSNQPQHF
TRBV5-8,11,.,TRBJ1-1,TRBD1,TGTGCCAGCAGCACGGACAGGGAAGCTTTCTTT,CASSTDREAFF
TRBV30,15,.,TRBJ2-7,.,TGTGCCTGGAGTGCCCTCCAGAGGATCTCCTACGAGCAGTACTTC,CAWSALQRISYEQYF
TRBV5-1,15,once,TRBJ1-1,TRBD1,TGCGCCAGCAGACCTGGACAGGCCGTGAACACTGAAGCTTTCTTT,CASRPGQAVNTEAFF
TRBV10-3,18,.,TRBJ2-7,TRBD2,TGTGCCATCAGCCCTTCTACAGGGCTAGCGGGAGGCTCCTACGAGCAGTACTTC,CAISPSTGLAGGSYEQYF
TRBV19,15,few,TRBJ2-7,.,TGTGCCAGTAGTATATCCGACAGAAGCTCCTACGAGCAGTACTTC,CASSISDRSSYEQYF
TRBV21-1,16,.,TRBJ1-2,.,TGTGCCAGCAGCAAAGGGACAGGCTGGATTCCGGGTGGCTACACCTTC,CASSKGTGWIPGGYTF
TRBV19,14,.,TRBJ1-1,TRBD1,TGTGCCAGTAGTACAACAGGGGTGGTCACTGAAGCTTTCTTT,CASSTTGVVTEAFF
TRBV7-2,16,few,TRBJ1-1,.,TGTGCCAGCAGCTTACGAGCAGGCATCATGAACACTGAAGCTTTCTTT,CASSLRAGIMNTEAFF